One sample yielded the 11 T cell receptor beta chains listed below, sequenced in a study of blood T cells in healthy people across ages. The authors ran a second PCR of about 7 to 12 cycles using a sample-barcoded 5' primer and a J-beta primer mix. TCRdb called the 5' RACE reads again in MiXCR, with one record for every CDR3 protein. The sample has approximately 880,000 distinct CDR3 sequences, 40% to 60% seen once. Material: blood. The origin of the receptors is a man aged 25-45 years in good health.

V and J are TRBV5-1 and TRBJ2-5; D gene ambiguous. The germline V gene has CDR1 SGHRS and CDR2 YFSETQ. Trimming stripped 0 bases from V and 5 bases from J, with 14 bases between. The CDR3 extends over 15 amino acids. The CDR3 bases are TGCGCCAGCAGCTTGGCCGACGCAAATAGGGAGACCCAGTACTTC. Translation gives CASSLADANRETQYF.

This clonotype was seen only a few times. The rearrangement joins TRBV12-3 or TRBV12-4 to TRBJ2-7; D gene ambiguous. This CDR3 region has 17 residues. V gave up 0 bases and J gave up 0 bases, with 15 bases separating them. CDR3 nucleotides: TGTGCCAGCAGTTTAGCGCCAGGCCAGATGAGCTCCTACGAGCAGTACTTC. Translating gives CASSLAPGQMSSYEQYF.

The V gene is TRBV28, the J gene TRBJ2-7; TRBD1 aligns across 7 bases. The CDR3 is 13 amino acids. Germline lookup yields CDR1 MDHEN and CDR2 SYDVKM. V lost 9 bases to trimming and J lost 0 bases; unmatched junction nucleotides: 5. For the CDR3, the DNA is TGTGCCAGTGGGGGACAGAGCTCCTACGAGCAGTACTTC. Translation: CASGGQSSYEQYF.

The rearrangement joins TRBV7-9 to TRBJ2-3; D is possibly TRBD1 or TRBD2 (5 bases each). The CDR3 is 15 residues long. Trimming pared 4 bases from V and 2 bases from J, leaving 13 bases between. The V gene's germline CDR1 is SEHNR and CDR2 FQNEAQ (reference sequence). The CDR3 nucleotides read TGTGCCAGCAGCTCCGGGACGGAGACCACAGATACGCAGTATTTT. Its protein product is CASSSGTETTDTQYF. The full variable domain, rest sourced from reference TRBV7-9 and TRBJ2-3, is DTGVSQNPRHKITKRGQNVTFRCDPISEHNRLYWYRQTLGQGPEFLTYFQNEAQLEKSRLLSDRFSAERPKGSFSTLEIQRTEQGDSAMYLCASSSGTETTDTQYFGPGTRLTVL.

The chain combines TRBV7-9 with TRBJ2-1; D not resolved. Between the trimmed V and J ends, which lost 2 bases and 7 bases, there was a span of 6 bases. CDR1 and CDR2 from the germline V gene are SEHNR and FQNEAQ (reference sequence). CDR3 length: 12 residues. CDR3 coding DNA: TGTGCCAGCAGCTTAATTTTTAATGAGCAGTTCTTC. Translating gives CASSLIFNEQFF. Using reference TRBV7-9 and TRBJ2-1 for the parts outside the CDR3, the full variable domain is DTGVSQNPRHKITKRGQNVTFRCDPISEHNRLYWYRQTLGQGPEFLTYFQNEAQLEKSRLLSDRFSAERPKGSFSTLEIQRTEQGDSAMYLCASSLIFNEQFFGPGTRLTVL.

Concerning this clonotype itself: A much larger clone lies one base from this, so it may be a read error. J is TRBJ1-4 and V is TRBV27; 7 nucleotides line up with TRBD1. The CDR3 has 18 residues. Germline V gene lookup returns CDR1 MNHEY and CDR2 SMNVEV (reference sequence). CDR3 nucleotides: TGTGCCGGCAGTCTATCCCTCCGACAGGGATCAACTAATGAAAAACTGTTTTTT. Encoded protein: CAGSLSLRQGSTNEKLFF.

This sequence joins TRBV21-1 and TRBJ2-5; no DNA check was done on the table's D call, TRBD2. TRBV21-1 is flagged as a pseudogene. The CDR3 is 13 amino acids. CDR3 protein: CASSNTSEETQYF. The CDR3 region has the DNA TGTGCCAGCAGCAATACTAGCGAGGAGACCCAGTACTTC.

The chain has TRBV29-1 and TRBJ2-7, with 7 bases matching TRBD1. Germline CDR1 reads SQVTM; CDR2 reads ANQGSEA. This CDR3 spans 13 amino acids. Trimming cost V 7 bases and J 2 bases; bases outside gene matches: 8. DNA of the CDR3: TGCAGCGGCGTACAGGGGCAAACCTACGAGCAGTACTTC. Amino acids: CSGVQGQTYEQYF.

V usage is TRBV6-1 and J usage is TRBJ2-3; 12 bases match TRBD1. V shed 6 bases, J shed 1 base, and the junction held 8 bases outside the gene matches. CDR3 size: 17 residues. CDR1 is MNHNS and CDR2 is SASEGT in the germline V gene. In DNA form, the CDR3 reads TGTGCCAGCAGAACCGGGACAGGGGGCTGGGGCACAGATACGCAGTATTTT. This sequence encodes CASRTGTGGWGTDTQYF.

The rearrangement links TRBV5-1 to TRBJ2-7, with D tentatively TRBD1 or TRBD2 (5 bases each). CDR3 length: 15 amino acids. V shed 1 base and J shed 4 bases, with 15 bases lying between them. Germline V gene data show CDR1 as SGHRS and CDR2 as YFSETQ. Here the CDR3 reads CASSLTRGPIYEQYF. The CDR3 DNA sequence: TGCGCCAGCAGCTTGACTAGGGGCCCTATTTACGAGCAGTACTTC.

With respect to this clonotype: An end of the junction does not agree with germline; a read error may underlie this. The chain links TRBV12-3 or TRBV12-4 to TRBJ2-2; the D is unclear. CDR3 size: 11 residues. The CDR3 coding sequence is TGTGCCTGCAGTTGGAAGGGGGAGCTGTTTTTT. Translating it yields CACSWKGELFF.